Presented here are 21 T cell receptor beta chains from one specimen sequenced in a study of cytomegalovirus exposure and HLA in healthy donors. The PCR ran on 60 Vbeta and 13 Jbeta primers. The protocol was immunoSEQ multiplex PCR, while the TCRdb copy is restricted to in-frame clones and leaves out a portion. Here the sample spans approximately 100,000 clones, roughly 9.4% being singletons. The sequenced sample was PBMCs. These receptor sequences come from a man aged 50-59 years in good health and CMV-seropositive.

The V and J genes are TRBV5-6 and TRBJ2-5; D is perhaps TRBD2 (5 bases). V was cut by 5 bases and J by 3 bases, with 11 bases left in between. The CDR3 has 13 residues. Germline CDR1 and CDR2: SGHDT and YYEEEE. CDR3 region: CASSGSGEETQYF. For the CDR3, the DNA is TGTGCCAGCAGTGGGAGCGGTGAAGAGACCCAGTACTTC. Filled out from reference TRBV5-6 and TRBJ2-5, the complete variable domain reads DAGVTQSPTHLIKTRGQQVTLRCSPKSGHDTVSWYQQALGQGPQFIFQYYEEEERQRGNFPDRFSGHQFPNYSSELNVNALLLGDSALYLCASSGSGEETQYFGPGTRLLVL.

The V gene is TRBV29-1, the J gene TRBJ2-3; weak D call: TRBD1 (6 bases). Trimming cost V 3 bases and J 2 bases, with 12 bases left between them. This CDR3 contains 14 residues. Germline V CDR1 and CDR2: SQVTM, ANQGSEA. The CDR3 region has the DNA TGCAGCGTTGATGTGACAGGCGCCACAGATACGCAGTATTTT. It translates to CSVDVTGATDTQYF.

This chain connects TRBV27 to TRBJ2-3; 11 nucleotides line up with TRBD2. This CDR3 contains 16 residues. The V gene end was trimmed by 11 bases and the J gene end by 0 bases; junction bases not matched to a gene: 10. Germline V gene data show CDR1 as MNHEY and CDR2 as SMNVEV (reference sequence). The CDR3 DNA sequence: TGTGCCCTTAGCGGGAGGGAATCCCCTAGCACAGATACGCAGTATTTT. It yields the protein CALSGRESPSTDTQYF.

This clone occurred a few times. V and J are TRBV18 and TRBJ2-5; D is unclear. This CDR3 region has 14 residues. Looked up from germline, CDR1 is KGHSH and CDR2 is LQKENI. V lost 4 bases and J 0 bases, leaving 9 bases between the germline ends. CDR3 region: CASSRSTYQETQYF. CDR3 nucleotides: TGTGCCAGCTCACGCTCGACTTACCAAGAGACCCAGTACTTC.

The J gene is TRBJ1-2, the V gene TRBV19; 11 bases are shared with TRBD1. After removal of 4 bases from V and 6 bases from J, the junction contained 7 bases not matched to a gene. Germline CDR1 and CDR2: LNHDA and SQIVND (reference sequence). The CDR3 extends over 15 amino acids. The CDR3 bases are TGTGCCAGTAGTAAACCCGGGACAGGGGGTGATGGCTACACCTTC. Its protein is CASSKPGTGGDGYTF.

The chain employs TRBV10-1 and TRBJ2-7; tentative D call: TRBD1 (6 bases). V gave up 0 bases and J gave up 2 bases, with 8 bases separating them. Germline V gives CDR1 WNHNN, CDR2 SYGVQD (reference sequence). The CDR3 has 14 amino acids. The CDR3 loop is CASSESTGTYEQYF. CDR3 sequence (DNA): TGCGCCAGCAGTGAGTCTACAGGGACCTACGAGCAGTACTTC.

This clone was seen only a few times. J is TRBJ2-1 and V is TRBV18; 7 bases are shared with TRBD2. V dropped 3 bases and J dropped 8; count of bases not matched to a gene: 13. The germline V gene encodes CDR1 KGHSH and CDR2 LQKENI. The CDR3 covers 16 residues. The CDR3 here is CASSPPLDGGGHEQFF. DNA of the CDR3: TGTGCCAGCTCACCTCCTTTGGACGGGGGAGGGCATGAGCAGTTCTTC.

CDR3 in DNA: TGTGCCAGCAGCTTGGGGACAGGACTGAACACTGAAGCTTTCTTT. It specifies CASSLGTGLNTEAFF. V and J are TRBV5-6 and TRBJ1-1, with TRBD1 matching 7 bases. CDR1 is SGHDT and CDR2 is YYEEEE in the germline V gene. The CDR3 has 15 residues. Trimming removed 0 bases from V and 0 bases from J; junction bases left unmatched: 2.

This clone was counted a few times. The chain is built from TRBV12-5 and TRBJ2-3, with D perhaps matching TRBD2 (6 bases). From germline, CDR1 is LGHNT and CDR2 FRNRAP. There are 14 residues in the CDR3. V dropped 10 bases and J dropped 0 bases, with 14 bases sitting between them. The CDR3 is CATGRGSSTDTQYF. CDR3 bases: TGTGCTACCGGGCGGGGATCTAGCACAGATACGCAGTATTTT. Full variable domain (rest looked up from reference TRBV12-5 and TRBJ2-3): DARVTQTPRHKVTEMGQEVTMRCQPILGHNTVFWYRQTMMQGLELLAYFRNRAPLDDSGMPKDRFSAEMPDATLATLKIQPSEPRDSAVYFCATGRGSSTDTQYFGPGTRLTVL.

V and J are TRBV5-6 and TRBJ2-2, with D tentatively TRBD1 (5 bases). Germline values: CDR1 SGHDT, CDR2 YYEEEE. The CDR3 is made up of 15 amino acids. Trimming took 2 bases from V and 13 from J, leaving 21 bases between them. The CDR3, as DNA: TGTGCCAGCAGCTTTTTTGGGTTGGTACAGGCCGCGCTGTTTTTT. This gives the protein CASSFFGLVQAALFF.

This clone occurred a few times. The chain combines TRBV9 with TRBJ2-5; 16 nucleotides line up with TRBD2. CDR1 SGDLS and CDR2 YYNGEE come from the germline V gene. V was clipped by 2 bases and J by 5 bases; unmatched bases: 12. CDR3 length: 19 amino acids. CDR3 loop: CASSVLPGLAGGPRETQYF. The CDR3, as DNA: TGTGCCAGCAGCGTTTTACCGGGACTAGCGGGAGGGCCCAGGGAGACCCAGTACTTC.

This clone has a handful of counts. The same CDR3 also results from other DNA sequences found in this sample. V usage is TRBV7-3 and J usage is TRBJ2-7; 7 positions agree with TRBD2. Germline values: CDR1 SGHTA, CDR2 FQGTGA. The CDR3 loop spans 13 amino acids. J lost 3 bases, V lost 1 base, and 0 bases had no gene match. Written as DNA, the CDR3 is TGTGCCAGCAGCTTAAGCGGGGGCTACGAGCAGTACTTC. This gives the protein CASSLSGGYEQYF.

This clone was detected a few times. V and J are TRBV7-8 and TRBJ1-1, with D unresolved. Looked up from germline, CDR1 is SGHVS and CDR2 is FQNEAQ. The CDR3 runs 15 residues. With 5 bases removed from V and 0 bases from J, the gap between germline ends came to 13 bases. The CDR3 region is CASSRIAGLNTEAFF. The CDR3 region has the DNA TGTGCCAGCAGCCGTATTGCAGGCCTGAACACTGAAGCTTTCTTT.

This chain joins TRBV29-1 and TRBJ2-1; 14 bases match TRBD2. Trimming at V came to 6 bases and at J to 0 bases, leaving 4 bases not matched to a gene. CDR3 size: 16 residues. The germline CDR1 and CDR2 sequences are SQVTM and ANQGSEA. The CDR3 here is CSVGTSGSSSYNEQFF. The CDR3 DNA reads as TGCAGCGTCGGGACTAGCGGGAGCAGCTCCTACAATGAGCAGTTCTTC.

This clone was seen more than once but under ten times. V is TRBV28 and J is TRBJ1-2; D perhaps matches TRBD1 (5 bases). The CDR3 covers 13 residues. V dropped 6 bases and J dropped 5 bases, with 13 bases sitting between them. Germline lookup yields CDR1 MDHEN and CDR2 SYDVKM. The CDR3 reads CASSAQPGYGYTF. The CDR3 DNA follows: TGTGCCAGCAGCGCCCAGCCAGGGTATGGCTACACCTTC.

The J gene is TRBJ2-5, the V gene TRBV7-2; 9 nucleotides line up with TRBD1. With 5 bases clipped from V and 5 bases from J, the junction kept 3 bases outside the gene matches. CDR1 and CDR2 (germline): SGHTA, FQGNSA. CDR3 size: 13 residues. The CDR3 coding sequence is TGTGCCAGCAGCCCGGGACAGGGCGAGACCCAGTACTTC. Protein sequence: CASSPGQGETQYF.

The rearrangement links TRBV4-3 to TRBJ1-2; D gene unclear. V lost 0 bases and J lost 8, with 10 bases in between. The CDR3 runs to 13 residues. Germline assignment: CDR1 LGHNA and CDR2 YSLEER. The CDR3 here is CASSQDLGRGYTF. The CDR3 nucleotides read TGCGCCAGCAGCCAAGATCTGGGCAGGGGCTACACCTTC.

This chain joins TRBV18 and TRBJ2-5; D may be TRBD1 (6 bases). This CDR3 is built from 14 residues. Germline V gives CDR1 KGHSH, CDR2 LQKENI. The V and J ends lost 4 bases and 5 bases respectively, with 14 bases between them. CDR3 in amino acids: CASSLDSPRETQYF. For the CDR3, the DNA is TGTGCCAGCTCACTGGACAGTCCCCGGGAGACCCAGTACTTC.

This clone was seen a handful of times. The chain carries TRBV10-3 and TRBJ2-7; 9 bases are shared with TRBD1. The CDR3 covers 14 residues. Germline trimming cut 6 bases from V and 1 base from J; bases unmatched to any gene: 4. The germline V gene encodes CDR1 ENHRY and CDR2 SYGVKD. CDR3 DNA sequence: TGTGCCATCAGCACGGGACAGGGATCCTACGAGCAGTACTTC. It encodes CAISTGQGSYEQYF.

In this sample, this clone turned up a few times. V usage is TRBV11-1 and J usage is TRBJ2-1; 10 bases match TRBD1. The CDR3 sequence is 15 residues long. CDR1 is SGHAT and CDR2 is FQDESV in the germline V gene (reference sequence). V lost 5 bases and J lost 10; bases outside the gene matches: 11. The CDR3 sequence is CASSRSGTGAFEQFF. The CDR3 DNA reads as TGTGCCAGCAGCCGGAGCGGGACAGGGGCCTTCGAGCAGTTCTTC. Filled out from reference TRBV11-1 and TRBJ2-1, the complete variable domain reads EAEVAQSPRYKITEKSQAVAFWCDPISGHATLYWYRQILGQGPELLVQFQDESVVDDSQLPKDRFSAERLKGVDSTLKIQPAELGDSAMYLCASSRSGTGAFEQFFGPGTRLTVL.

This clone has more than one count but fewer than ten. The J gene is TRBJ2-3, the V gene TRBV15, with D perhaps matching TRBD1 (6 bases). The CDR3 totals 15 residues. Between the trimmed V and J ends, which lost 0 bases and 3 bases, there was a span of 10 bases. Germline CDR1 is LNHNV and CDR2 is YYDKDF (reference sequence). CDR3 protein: CATSRDRGATDTQYF. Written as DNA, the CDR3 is TGTGCCACCAGCAGAGACAGGGGAGCAACAGATACGCAGTATTTT.